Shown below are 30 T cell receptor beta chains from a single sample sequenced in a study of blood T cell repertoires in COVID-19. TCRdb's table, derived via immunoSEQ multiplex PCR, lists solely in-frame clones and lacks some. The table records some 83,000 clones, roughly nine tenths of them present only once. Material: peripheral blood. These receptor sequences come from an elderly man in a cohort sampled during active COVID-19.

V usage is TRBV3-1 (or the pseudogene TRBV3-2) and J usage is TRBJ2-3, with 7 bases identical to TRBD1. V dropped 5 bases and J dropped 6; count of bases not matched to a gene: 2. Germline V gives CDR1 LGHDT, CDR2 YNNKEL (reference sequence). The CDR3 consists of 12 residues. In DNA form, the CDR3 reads TGTGCCAGCAGCTCAGGGGGTGATACGCAGTATTTT. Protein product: CASSSGGDTQYF.

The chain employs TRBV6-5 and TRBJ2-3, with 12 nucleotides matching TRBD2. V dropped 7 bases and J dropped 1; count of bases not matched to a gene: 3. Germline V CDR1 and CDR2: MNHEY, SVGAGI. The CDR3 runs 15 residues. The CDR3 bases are TGTGCCAGCAAAGGACTAGCGGGACGCACAGATACGCAGTATTTT. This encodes CASKGLAGRTDTQYF.

CDR3 bases: TGTGCCAGCAGCCAAGGGCGGGGGGGCGGCGGCTACACCTTC. Translating it yields CASSQGRGGGGYTF. J is TRBJ1-2 and V is TRBV3-1 (or the pseudogene TRBV3-2); possibly TRBD1 for D (6 bases). The germline V gene has CDR1 LGHDT and CDR2 YNNKEL (reference sequence). The CDR3 sequence is 14 residues long. Trimming stripped 1 base from V and 8 bases from J, with 14 bases between.

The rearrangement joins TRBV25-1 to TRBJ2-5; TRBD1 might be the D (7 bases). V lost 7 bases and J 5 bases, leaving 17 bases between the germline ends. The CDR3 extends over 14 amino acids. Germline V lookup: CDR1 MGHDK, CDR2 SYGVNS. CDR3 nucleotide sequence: TGTGCCAGCACACCCTCAGGGGGGAGTGAGACCCAGTACTTC. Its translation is CASTPSGGSETQYF.

The CDR3 sequence is CSASATGRLGEQYF. Written as DNA, the CDR3 is TGCAGTGCTAGTGCGACAGGACGCTTGGGCGAGCAGTACTTC. The chain is built from TRBV20-1 and TRBJ2-7; possible D gene TRBD1, 6 bases. This CDR3 comprises 14 residues. Trimming removed 3 bases from V and 6 bases from J, with 18 bases in between. Germline CDR1 is DFQATT and CDR2 is SNEGSKA (reference sequence).

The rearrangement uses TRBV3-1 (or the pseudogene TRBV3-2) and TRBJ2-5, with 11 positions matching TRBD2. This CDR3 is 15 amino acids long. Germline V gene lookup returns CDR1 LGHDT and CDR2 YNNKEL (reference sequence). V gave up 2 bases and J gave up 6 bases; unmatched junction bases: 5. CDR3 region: CASSQLAGGPQTQYF. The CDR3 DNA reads TGTGCCAGCAGCCAATTAGCGGGGGGGCCCCAGACCCAGTACTTC.

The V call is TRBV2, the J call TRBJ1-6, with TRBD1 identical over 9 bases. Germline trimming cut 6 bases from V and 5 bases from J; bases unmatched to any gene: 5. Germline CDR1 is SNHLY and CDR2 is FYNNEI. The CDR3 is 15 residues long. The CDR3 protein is CASRGTGTDNSPLHF. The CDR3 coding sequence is TGTGCCAGCAGGGGGACAGGGACCGATAATTCACCCCTCCACTTT.

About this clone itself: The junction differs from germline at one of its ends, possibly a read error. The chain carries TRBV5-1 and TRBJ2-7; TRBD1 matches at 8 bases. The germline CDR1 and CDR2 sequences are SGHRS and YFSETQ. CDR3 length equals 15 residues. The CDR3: CASSLEPGQGYGQYF. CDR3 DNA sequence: TGCGCCAGCAGCTTGGAACCAGGACAGGGCTACGGGCAGTACTTC.

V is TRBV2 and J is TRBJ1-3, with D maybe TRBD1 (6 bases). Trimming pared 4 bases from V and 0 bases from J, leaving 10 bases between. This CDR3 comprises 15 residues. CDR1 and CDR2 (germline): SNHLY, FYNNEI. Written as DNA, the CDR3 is TGTGCCAGCAGTGGAGGACAGCTCTCTGGAAACACCATATATTTT. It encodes CASSGGQLSGNTIYF.

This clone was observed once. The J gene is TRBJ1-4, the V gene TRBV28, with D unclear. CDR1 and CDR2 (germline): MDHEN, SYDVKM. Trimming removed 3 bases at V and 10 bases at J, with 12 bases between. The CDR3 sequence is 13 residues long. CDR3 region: CASSLRELGKLFF. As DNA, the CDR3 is TGTGCCAGCAGTTTGAGGGAGCTAGGAAAACTGTTTTTT. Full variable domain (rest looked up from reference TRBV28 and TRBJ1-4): DVKVTQSSRYLVKRTGEKVFLECVQDMDHENMFWYRQDPGLGLRLIYFSYDVKMKEKGDIPEGYSVSREKKERFSLILESASTNQTSMYLCASSLRELGKLFFGSGTQLSVL.

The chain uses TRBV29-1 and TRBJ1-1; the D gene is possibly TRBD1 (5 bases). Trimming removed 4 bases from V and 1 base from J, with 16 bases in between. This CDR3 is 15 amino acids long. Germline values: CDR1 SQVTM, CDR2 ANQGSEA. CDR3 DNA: TGCAGCGTTGTAACTCGGACACCCAGGAACACTGAAGCTTTCTTT. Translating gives CSVVTRTPRNTEAFF.

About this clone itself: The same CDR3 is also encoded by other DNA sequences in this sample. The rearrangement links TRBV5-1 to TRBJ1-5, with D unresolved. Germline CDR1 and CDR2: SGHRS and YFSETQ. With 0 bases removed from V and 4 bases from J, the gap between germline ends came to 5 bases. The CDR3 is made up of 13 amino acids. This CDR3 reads CASSLGQNQPQHF. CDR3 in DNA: TGCGCCAGCAGCTTGGGTCAAAATCAGCCCCAGCATTTT.

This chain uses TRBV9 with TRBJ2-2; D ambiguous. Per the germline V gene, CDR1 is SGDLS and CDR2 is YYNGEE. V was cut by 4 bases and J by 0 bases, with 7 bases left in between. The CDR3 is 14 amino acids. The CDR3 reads CASSPRTNTGELFF. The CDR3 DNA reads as TGTGCCAGCAGCCCCAGGACGAACACCGGGGAGCTGTTTTTT. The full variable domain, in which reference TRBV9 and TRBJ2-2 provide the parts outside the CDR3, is DSGVTQTPKHLITATGQRVTLRCSPRSGDLSVYWYQQSLDQGLQFLIQYYNGEERAKGNILERFSAQQFPDLHSELNLSSLELGDSALYFCASSPRTNTGELFFGEGSRLTVL.

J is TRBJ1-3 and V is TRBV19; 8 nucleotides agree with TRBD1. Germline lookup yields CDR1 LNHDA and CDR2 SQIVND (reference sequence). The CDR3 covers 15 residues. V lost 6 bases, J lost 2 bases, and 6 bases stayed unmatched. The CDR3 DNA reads TGTGCCAGTAGCAGAGGACAGGGAACTGGAAACACCATATATTTT. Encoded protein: CASSRGQGTGNTIYF.

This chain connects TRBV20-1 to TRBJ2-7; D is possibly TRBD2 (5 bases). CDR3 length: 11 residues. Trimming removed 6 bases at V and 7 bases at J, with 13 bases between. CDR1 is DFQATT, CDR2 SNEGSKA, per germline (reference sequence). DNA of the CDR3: TGCAGTGCCAGGTCGGGGTGGGAGCAGTACGTC. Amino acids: CSARSGWEQYV.

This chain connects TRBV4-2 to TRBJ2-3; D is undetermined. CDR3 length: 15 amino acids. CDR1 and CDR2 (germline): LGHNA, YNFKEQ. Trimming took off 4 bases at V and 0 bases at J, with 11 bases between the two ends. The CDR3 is CASSPDRPSTDTQYF. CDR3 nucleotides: TGTGCCAGCAGCCCAGACCGTCCTAGCACAGATACGCAGTATTTT.

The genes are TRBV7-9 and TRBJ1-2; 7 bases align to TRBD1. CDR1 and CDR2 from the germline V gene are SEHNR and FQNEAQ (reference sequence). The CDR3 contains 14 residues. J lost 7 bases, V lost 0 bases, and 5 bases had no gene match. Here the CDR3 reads CASSLAAGGPGYTF. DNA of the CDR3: TGTGCCAGCAGCTTAGCGGCAGGGGGGCCTGGCTACACCTTC. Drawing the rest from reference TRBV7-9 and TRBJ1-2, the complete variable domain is DTGVSQNPRHKITKRGQNVTFRCDPISEHNRLYWYRQTLGQGPEFLTYFQNEAQLEKSRLLSDRFSAERPKGSFSTLEIQRTEQGDSAMYLCASSLAAGGPGYTFGSGTRLTVV.

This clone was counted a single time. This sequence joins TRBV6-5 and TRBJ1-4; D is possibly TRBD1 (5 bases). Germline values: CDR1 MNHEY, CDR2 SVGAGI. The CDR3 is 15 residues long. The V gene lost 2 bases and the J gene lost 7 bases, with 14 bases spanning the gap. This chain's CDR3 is CASSYTQEGREKLFF. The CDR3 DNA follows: TGTGCCAGCAGTTACACTCAGGAGGGGCGTGAAAAACTGTTTTTT.

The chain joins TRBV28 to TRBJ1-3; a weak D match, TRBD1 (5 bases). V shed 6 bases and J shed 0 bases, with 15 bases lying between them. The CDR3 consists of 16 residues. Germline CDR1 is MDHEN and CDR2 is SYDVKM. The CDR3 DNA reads TGTGCCAGCAGCCCTAGCGGGGGGGGCTCTGGAAACACCATATATTTT. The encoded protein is CASSPSGGGSGNTIYF.

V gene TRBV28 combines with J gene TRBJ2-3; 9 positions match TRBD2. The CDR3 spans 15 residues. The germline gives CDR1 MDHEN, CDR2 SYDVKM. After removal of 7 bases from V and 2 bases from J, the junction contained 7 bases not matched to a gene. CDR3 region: CASMGASGNTDTQYF. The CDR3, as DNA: TGTGCCAGCATGGGGGCTAGCGGGAACACAGATACGCAGTATTTT.

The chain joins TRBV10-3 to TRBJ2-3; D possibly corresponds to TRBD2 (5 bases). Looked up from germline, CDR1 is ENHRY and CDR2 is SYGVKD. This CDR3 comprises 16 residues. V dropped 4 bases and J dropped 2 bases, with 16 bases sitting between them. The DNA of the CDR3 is TGTGCCATCAGTGGAGGTGGGGAGTGGAACACAGATACGCAGTATTTT. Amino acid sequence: CAISGGGEWNTDTQYF.

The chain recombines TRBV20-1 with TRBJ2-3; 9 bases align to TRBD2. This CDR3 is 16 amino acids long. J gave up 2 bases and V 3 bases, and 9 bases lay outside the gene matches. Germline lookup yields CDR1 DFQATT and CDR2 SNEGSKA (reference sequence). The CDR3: CSASSASGVHTDTQYF. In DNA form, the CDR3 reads TGCAGTGCTAGTTCGGCTAGCGGGGTCCACACAGATACGCAGTATTTT.

The CDR3 nucleotides are TGTGCCAGCAGCCCACTTGGCGGGACAGGGGTCGACGAGCAGTACGTC. Amino acids: CASSPLGGTGVDEQYV. This rearrangement joins TRBV11-2 to TRBJ2-7, with TRBD1 matching 10 bases. CDR3 length: 16 amino acids. Germline V gene lookup returns CDR1 SGHAT and CDR2 FQNNGV. V gave up 5 bases and J gave up 5 bases; unmatched junction bases: 12.

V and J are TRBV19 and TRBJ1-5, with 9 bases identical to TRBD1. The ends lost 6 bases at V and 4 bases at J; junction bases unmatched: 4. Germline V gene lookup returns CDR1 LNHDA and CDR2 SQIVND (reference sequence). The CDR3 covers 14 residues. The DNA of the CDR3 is TGTGCCAGTAGGGGGACAGGGTGGAATCAGCCCCAGCATTTT. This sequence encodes CASRGTGWNQPQHF.

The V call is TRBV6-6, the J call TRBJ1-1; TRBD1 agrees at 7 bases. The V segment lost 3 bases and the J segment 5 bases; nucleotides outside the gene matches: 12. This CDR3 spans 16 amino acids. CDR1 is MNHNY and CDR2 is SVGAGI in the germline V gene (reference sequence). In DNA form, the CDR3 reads TGTGCCAGCAGTTATAAAGGGGGCAGGGAGAGGACTGAAGCTTTCTTT. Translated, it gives CASSYKGGRERTEAFF.

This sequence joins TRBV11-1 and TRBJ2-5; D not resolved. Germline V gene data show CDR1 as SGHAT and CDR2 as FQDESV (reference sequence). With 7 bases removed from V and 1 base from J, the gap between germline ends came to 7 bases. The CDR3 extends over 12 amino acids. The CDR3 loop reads CASNYPQETQYF. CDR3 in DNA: TGTGCCAGCAACTATCCCCAAGAGACCCAGTACTTC.

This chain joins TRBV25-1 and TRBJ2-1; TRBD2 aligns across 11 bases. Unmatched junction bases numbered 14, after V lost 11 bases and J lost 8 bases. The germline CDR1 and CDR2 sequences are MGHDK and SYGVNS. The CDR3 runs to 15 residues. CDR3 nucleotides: TGTGCCGCTGGGAGTAGCGGGGGGGCGGACGATGAGCAGTTCTTC. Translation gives CAAGSSGGADDEQFF. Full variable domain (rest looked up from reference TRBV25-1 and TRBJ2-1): EADIYQTPRYLVIGTGKKITLECSQTMGHDKMYWYQQDPGMELHLIHYSYGVNSTEKGDLSSESTVSRIRTEHFPLTLESARPSHTSQYLCAAGSSGGADDEQFFGPGTRLTVL.

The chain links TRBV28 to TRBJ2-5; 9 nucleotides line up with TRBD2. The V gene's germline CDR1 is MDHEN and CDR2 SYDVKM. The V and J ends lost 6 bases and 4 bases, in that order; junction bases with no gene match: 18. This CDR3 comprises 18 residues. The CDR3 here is CASRPTALSGGWRETQYF. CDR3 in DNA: TGTGCCAGCAGACCCACGGCCCTTAGCGGGGGCTGGAGAGAGACCCAGTACTTC.

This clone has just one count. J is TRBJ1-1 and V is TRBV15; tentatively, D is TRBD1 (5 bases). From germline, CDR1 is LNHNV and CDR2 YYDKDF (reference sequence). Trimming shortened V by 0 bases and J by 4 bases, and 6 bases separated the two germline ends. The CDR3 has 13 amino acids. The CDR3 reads CATSRDGATEAFF. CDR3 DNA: TGTGCCACCAGCAGAGATGGGGCCACTGAAGCTTTCTTT.

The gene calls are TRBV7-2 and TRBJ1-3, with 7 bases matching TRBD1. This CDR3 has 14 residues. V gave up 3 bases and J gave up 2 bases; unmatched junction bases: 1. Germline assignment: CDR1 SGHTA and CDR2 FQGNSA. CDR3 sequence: CASSFQGAGNTIYF. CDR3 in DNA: TGTGCCAGCAGCTTCCAGGGGGCTGGAAACACCATATATTTT.